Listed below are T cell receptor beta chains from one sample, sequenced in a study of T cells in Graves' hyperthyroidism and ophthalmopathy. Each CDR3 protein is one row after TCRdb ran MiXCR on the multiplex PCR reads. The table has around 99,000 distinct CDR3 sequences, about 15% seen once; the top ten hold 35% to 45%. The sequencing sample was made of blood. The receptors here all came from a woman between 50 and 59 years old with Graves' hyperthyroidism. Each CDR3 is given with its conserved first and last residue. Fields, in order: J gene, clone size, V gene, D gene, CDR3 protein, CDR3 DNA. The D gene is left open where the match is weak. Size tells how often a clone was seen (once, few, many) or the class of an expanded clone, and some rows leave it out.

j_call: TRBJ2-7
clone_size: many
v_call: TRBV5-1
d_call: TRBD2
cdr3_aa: CASSLGGRVYEQYF
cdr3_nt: TGCGCCAGCAGCTTGGGCGGGAGGGTCTACGAGCAGTACTTC

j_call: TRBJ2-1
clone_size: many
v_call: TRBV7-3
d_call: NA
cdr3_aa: CASSSTGQGLRNEQFF
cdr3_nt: TGTGCCAGCAGCTCGACCGGACAGGGACTAAGAAATGAGCAGTTCTTC

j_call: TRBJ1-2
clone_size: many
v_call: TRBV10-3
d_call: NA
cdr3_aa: CAISAGGPGYGYTF
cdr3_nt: TGTGCCATCAGTGCCGGGGGGCCCGGTTATGGCTACACCTTC

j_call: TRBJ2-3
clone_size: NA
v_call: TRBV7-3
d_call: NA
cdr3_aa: CASSSFQGDTQYF
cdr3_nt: TGTGCCAGCAGCTCCTTCCAGGGGGATACGCAGTATTTT

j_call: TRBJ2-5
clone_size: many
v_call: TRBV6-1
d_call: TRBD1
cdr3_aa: CASGRVQGAETQYF
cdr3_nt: TGTGCCAGCGGTAGGGTTCAGGGGGCAGAGACCCAGTACTTC

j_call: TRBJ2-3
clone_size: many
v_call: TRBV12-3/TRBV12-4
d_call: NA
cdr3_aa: CASIEGSTDTQYF
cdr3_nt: TGTGCCAGCATTGAAGGGAGCACAGATACGCAGTATTTT

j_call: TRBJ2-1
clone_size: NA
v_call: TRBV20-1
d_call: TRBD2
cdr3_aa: CSAPGTGTSVVGEQFF
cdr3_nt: TGCAGTGCCCCCGGGACCGGGACTAGCGTCGTGGGTGAGCAGTTCTTC

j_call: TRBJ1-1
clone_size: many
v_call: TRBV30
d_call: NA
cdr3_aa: CAWSEGRGTEAFF
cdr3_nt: TGTGCCTGGAGTGAGGGGCGGGGTACTGAAGCTTTCTTT

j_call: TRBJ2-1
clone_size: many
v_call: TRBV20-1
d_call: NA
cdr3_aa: CSAGGADVSLQFF
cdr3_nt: TGCAGTGCTGGAGGGGCGGACGTCTCTCTGCAGTTCTTC

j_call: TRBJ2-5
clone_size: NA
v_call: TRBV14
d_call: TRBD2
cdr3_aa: CASAPGLAETQYF
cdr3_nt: TGTGCCAGCGCTCCGGGACTAGCGGAAACACAGTACTTC

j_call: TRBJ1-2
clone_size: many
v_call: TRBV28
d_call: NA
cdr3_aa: CASSLQSAGYGYTF
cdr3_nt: TGTGCCAGCAGTCTCCAGTCCGCGGGATATGGCTACACCTTC

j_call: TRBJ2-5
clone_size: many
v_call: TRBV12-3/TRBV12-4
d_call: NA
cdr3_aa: CASSTRTAQETQYF
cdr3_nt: TGTGCCAGCAGTACAAGGACCGCTCAAGAGACCCAGTACTTC

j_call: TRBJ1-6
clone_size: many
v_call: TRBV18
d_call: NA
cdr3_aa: CASSTTQGSNSPLHF
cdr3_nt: TGTGCCAGCTCAACAACACAAGGAAGTAATTCACCCCTCCACTTT

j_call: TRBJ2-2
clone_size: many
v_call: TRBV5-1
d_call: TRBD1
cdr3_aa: CASSSQGDSFYSGELFF
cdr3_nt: TGCGCCAGCAGCTCCCAGGGGGACAGTTTTTACTCCGGGGAGCTGTTTTTT

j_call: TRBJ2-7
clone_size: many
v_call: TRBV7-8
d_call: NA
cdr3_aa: CASRPGTDYEQYF
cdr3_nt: TGTGCCAGCAGACCGGGGACCGACTACGAGCAGTACTTC

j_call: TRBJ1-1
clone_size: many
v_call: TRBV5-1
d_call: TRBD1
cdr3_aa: CASSAGGYTEAFF
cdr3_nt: TGCGCCAGCAGTGCAGGGGGCTATACTGAAGCTTTCTTT

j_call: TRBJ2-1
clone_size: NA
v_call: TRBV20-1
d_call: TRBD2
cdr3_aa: CSAPGTGTSGRSQFF
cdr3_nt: TGCAGTGCCCCCGGGACCGGGACTAGCGGGAGAAGTCAGTTCTTC

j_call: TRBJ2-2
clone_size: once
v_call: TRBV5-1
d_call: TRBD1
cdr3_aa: CASSLTPGTGGANTGELFF
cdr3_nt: TGCGCCAGCAGCTTAACCCCCGGGACAGGGGGCGCGAACACCGGGGAGCTGTTTTTT

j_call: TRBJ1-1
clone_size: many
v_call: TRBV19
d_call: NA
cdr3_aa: CASSIQQGQGLDTEAFF
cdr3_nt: TGTGCCAGTAGTATACAACAGGGTCAGGGGTTGGACACTGAAGCTTTCTTT

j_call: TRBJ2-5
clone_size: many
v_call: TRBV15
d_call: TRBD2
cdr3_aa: CATSPTLARLKETQYF
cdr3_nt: TGTGCCACCAGCCCGACACTAGCGAGGTTGAAAGAGACCCAGTACTTC

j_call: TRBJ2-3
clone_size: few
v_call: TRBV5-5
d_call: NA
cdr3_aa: CASSFGHYTDTQYF
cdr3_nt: TGTGCCAGCAGCTTTGGACATTACACAGATACGCAGTATTTT

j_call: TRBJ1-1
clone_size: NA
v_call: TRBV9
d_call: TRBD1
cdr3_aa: CASTPGGEGTEAFF
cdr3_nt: TGTGCCAGCACCCCAGGGGGTGAAGGGACTGAAGCTTTCTTT

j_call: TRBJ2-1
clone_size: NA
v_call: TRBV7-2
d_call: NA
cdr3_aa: CASSYFDSPNEQFF
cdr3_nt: TGTGCCAGCAGCTACTTTGACAGTCCCAATGAGCAGTTCTTC

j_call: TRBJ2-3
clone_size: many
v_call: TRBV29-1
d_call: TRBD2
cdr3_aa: CSACLAGGPDTQYF
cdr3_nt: TGCAGCGCCTGTCTAGCGGGAGGGCCAGATACGCAGTATTTT

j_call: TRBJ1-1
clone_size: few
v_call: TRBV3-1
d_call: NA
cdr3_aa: CASSTLGVPRAFF
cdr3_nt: TGTGCCAGCAGCACCCTGGGTGTGCCGCGGGCTTTCTTT

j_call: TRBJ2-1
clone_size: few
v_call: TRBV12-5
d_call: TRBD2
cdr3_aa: CASAPGTGTSGGNEQFF
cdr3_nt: TGTGCTAGTGCCCCCGGGACCGGGACTAGCGGGGGAAATGAGCAGTTCTTC

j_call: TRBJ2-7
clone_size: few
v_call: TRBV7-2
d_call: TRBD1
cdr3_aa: CASSLDNRGHEQYF
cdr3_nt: TGTGCCAGCAGCTTAGATAACAGGGGGCACGAGCAGTACTTC

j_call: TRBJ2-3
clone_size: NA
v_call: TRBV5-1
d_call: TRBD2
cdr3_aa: CVSSLGTSSTDTQYF
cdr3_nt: TGCGTCAGCAGCTTGGGGACTAGCAGCACAGATACGCAGTATTTT